A few counts support the clone carrying this T cell receptor (beta chain). Its antigen is currently unknown. Distinct nucleotide sequences in the sample also encode this CDR3. The assay was immunoSEQ multiplex PCR, and TCRdb's table has in-frame clones only and misses some. The repertoire holds over 95,000 clones, with approximately 44% as singletons. These data come from a study of shared clonotypes between healthy human individuals. Study results and limitations: The sampled material consisted only of blood, and tissue repertoires are likely to differ.

CDR1 and CDR2 from the germline V gene are SGHTA and FQGNSA. The CDR3 runs to 14 residues. Between the trimmed V and J ends, which lost 4 bases and 0 bases, there was a span of 9 bases. Genomic DNA of unsorted samples came from roughly 90 million PBMCs. Sequences were obtained from PBMCs. The chain joins TRBV7-2 to TRBJ1-2; D is unresolved. This clonotype was sampled from a woman between 40 and 55 years old in good health. Some clones in this sample may be carry-over from other donors' samples. CDR3 nucleotides: TGTGCCAGCAGCTCCAATACAGCTAACTATGGCTACACCTTC. Amino acid sequence: CASSSNTANYGYTF.